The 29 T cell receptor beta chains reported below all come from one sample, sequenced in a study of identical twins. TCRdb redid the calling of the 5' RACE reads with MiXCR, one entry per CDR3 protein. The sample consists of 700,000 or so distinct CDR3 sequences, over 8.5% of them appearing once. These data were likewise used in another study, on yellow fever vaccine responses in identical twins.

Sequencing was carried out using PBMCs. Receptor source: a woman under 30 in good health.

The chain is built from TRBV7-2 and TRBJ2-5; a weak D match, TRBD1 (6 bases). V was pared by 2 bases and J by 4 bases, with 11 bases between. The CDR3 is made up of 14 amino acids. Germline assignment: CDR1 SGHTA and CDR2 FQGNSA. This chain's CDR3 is CASSLQGQGETQYF. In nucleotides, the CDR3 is TGTGCCAGCAGCTTACAGGGGCAGGGAGAGACCCAGTACTTC.

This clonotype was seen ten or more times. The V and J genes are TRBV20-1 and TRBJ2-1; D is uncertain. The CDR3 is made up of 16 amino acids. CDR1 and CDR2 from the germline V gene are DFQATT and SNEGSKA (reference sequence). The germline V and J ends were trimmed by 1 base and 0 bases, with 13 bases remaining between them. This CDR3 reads CSARVDTVSSYNEQFF. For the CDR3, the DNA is TGCAGTGCTAGAGTTGATACGGTTAGCTCCTACAATGAGCAGTTCTTC.

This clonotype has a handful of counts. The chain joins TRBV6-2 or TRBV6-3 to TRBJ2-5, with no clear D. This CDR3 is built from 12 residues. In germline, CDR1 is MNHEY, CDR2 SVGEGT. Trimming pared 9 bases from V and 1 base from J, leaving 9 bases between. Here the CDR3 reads CASGSSQETQYF. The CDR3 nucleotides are TGTGCCAGTGGAAGCAGCCAAGAGACCCAGTACTTC.

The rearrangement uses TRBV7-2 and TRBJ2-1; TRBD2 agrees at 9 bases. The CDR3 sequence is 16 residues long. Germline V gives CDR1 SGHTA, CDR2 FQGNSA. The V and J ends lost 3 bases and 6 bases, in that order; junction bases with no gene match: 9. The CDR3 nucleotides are TGTGCCAGCAGCTTTGGGCGGGGGGGCAGAGGCAATGAGCAGTTCTTC. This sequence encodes CASSFGRGGRGNEQFF. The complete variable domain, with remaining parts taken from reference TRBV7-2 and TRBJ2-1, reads GAGVSQSPSNKVTEKGKDVELRCDPISGHTALYWYRQSLGQGLEFLIYFQGNSAPDKSGLPSDRFSAERTGGSVSTLTIQRTQQEDSAVYLCASSFGRGGRGNEQFFGPGTRLTVL.

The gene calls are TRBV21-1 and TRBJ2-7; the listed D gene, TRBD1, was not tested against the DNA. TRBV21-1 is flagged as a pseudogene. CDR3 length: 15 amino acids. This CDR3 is CASSDLEGHNYEQYF. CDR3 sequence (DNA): TGTGCCAGCAGCGATTTAGAGGGACATAACTACGAGCAGTACTTC.

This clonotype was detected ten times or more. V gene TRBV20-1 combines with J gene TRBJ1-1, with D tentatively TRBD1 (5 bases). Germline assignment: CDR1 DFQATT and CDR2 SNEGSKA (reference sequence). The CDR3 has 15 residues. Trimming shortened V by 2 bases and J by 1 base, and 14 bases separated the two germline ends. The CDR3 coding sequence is TGCAGTGCTAGAATGGGCAGGGAAGGGAACACTGAAGCTTTCTTT. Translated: CSARMGREGNTEAFF.

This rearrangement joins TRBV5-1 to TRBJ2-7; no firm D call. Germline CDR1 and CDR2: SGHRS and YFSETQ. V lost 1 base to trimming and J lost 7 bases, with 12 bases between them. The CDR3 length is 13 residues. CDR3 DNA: TGCGCCAGCAGCTTGAAAGGTGTGGGGGAGCAGTACTTC. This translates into CASSLKGVGEQYF.

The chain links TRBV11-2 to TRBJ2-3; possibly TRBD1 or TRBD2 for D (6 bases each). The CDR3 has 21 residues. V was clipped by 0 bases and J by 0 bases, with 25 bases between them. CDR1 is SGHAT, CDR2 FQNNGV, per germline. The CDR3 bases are TGTGCCAGCAGCTTAGATCTAAAGGGGGGATGGGGAAGGCCTAGCACAGATACGCAGTATTTT. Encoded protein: CASSLDLKGGWGRPSTDTQYF.

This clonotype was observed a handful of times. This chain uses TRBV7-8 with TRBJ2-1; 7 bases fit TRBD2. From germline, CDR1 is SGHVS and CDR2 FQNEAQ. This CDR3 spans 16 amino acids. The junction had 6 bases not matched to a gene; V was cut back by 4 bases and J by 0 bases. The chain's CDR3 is CASSSWGGGSYNEQFF. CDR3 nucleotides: TGTGCCAGCAGCTCCTGGGGGGGGGGCTCCTACAATGAGCAGTTCTTC.

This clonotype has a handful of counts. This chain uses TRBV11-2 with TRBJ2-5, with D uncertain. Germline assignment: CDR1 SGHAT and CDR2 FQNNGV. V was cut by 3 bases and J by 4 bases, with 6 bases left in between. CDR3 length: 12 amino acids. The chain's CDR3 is CASSFQRETQYF. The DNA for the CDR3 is TGTGCCAGCAGCTTCCAGCGAGAGACCCAGTACTTC.

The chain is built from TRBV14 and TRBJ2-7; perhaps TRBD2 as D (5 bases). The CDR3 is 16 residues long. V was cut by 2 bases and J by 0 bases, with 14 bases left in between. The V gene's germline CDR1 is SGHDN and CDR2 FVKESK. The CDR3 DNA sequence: TGTGCCAGCAGCCAACGGACTGAAAAAAACTCCTACGAGCAGTACTTC. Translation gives CASSQRTEKNSYEQYF. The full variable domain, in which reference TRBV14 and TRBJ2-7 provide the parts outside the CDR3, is EAGVTQFPSHSVIEKGQTVTLRCDPISGHDNLYWYRRVMGKEIKFLLHFVKESKQDESGMPNNRFLAERTGGTYSTLKVQPAELEDSGVYFCASSQRTEKNSYEQYFGPGTRLTVT.

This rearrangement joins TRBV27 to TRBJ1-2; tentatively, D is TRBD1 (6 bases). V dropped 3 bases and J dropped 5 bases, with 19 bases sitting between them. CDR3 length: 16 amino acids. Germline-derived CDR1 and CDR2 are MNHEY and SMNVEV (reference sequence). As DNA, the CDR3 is TGTGCCAGCAGTTTGGCAGGGGACGGTTATGGTTATGGCTACACCTTC. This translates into CASSLAGDGYGYGYTF.

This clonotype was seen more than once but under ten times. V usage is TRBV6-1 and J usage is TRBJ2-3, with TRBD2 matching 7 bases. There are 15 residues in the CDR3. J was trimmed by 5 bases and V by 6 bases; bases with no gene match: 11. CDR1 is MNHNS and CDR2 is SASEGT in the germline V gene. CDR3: CASSRGTTQGDTQYF. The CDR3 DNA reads TGTGCCAGCAGCCGGGGGACTACGCAGGGAGATACGCAGTATTTT.

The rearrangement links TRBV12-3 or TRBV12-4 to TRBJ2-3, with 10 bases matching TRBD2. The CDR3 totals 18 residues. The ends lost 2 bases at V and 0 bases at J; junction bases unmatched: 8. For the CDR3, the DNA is TGTGCCAGCAGTTTATCTCTATTAGCGGGGGGCAGCACAGATACGCAGTATTTT. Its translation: CASSLSLLAGGSTDTQYF.

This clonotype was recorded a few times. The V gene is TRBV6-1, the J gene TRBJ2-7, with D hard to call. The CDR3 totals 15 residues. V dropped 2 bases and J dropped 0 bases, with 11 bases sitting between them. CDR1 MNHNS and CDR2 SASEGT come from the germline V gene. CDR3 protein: CASSESVGSSYEQYF. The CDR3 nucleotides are TGTGCCAGCAGTGAATCAGTTGGCAGCTCCTACGAGCAGTACTTC.

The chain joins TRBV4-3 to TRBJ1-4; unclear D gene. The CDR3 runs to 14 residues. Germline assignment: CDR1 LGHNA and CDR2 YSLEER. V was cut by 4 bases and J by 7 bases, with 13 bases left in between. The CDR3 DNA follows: TGCGCCAGCAGCCCCGAGAGAGTTGGTGAAAAACTGTTTTTT. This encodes CASSPERVGEKLFF.

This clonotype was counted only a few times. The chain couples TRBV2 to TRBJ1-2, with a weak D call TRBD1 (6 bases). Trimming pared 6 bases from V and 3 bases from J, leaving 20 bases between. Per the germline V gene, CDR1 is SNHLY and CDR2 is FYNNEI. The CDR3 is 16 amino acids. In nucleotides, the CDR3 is TGTGCCAGCAGCCGAAAACTGACAGGTGACGACTATGGCTACACCTTC. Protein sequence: CASSRKLTGDDYGYTF.

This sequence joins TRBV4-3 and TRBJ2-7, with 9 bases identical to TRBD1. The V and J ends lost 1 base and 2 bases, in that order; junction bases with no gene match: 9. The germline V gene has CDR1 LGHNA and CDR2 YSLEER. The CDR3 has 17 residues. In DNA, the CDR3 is TGCGCCAGCAGCCAAGCCCTCGGACAGGGGCTTCCCTACGAGCAGTACTTC. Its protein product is CASSQALGQGLPYEQYF.

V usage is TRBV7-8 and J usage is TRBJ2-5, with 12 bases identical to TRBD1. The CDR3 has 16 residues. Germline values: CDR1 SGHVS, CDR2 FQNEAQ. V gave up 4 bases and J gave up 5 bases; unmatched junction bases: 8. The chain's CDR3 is CASSYGPGQGAETQYF. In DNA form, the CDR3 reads TGTGCCAGCAGCTATGGACCGGGACAGGGGGCGGAGACCCAGTACTTC.

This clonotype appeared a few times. The CDR3 sequence is CATSRDAIEAHTDTQYF. In DNA, the CDR3 is TGTGCCACCAGCAGAGATGCGATAGAGGCTCACACAGATACGCAGTATTTT. The V and J genes are TRBV15 and TRBJ2-3, with unresolved D. The length of the CDR3 is 17 residues. V was cut by 0 bases and J by 2 bases, with 15 bases left in between. Germline V gives CDR1 LNHNV, CDR2 YYDKDF (reference sequence).

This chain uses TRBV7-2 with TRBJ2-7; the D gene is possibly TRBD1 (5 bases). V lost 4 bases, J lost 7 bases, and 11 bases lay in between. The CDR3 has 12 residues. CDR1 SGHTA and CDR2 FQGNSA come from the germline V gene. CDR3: CASSSDTVEQYF. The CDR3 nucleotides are TGTGCCAGCAGCTCGGACACGGTGGAGCAGTACTTC. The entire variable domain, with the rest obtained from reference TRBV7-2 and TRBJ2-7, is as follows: GAGVSQSPSNKVTEKGKDVELRCDPISGHTALYWYRQSLGQGLEFLIYFQGNSAPDKSGLPSDRFSAERTGGSVSTLTIQRTQQEDSAVYLCASSSDTVEQYFGPGTRLTVT.

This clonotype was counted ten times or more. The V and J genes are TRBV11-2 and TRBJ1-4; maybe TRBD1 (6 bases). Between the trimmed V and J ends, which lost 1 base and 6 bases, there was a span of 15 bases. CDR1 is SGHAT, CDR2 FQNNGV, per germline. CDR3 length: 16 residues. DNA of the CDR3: TGTGCCAGCAGCTTAGGAGCCGGGACACAGTATGAAAAACTGTTTTTT. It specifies CASSLGAGTQYEKLFF.

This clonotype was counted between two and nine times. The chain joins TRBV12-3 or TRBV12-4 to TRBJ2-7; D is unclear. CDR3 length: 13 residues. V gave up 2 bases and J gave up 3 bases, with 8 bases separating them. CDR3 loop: CASSLLSVYEQYF. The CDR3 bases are TGTGCCAGCAGTTTATTGTCCGTCTACGAGCAGTACTTC.

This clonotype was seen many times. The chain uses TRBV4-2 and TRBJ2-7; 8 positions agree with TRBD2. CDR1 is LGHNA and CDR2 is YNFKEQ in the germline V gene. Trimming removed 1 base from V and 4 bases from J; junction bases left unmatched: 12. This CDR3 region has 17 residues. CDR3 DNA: TGTGCCAGCAGCCAAGCCATGGGGGAGACTAGCGATTACGAGCAGTACTTC. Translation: CASSQAMGETSDYEQYF.

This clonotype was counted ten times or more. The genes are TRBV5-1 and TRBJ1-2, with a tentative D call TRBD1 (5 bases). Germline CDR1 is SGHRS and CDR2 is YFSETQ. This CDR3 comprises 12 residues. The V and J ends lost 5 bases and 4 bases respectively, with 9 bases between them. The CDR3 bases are TGCGCCAGCAGAGCGACAGCCTATGGCTACACCTTC. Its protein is CASRATAYGYTF.

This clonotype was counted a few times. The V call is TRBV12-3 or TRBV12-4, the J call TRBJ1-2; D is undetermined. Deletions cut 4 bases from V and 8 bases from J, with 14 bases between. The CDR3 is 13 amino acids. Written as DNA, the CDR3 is TGTGCCAGCAGTTCCGGGCGGGGAGAAGGCTACACCTTC. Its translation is CASSSGRGEGYTF.

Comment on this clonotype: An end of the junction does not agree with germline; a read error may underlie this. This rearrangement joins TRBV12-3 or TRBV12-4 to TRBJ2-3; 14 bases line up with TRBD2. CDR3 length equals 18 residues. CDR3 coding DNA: TGTACCAGCAGGCCTATGACGGGACTAGCGGGGGGCACAGATACGCAGTATTTT. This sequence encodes CTSRPMTGLAGGTDTQYF.

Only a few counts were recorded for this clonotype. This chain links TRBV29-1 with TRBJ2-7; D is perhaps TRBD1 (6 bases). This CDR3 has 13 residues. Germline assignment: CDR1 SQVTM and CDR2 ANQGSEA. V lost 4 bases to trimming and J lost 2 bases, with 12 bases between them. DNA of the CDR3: TGCAGCGTTGGGGGGACACGAGCCTACGAGCAGTACTTC. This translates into CSVGGTRAYEQYF.

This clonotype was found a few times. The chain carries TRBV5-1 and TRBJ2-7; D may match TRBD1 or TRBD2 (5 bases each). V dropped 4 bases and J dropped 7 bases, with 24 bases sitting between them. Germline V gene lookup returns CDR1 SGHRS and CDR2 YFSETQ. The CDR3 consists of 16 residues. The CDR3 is CASSLQPGKQVGEQYF. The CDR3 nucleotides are TGCGCCAGCAGCCTACAGCCCGGGAAACAGGTAGGGGAGCAGTACTTC. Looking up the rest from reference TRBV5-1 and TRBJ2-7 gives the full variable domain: KAGVTQTPRYLIKTRGQQVTLSCSPISGHRSVSWYQQTPGQGLQFLFEYFSETQRNKGNFPGRFSGRQFSNSRSEMNVSTLELGDSALYLCASSLQPGKQVGEQYFGPGTRLTVT.